This note documents a single TCR beta chain sequence. This CDR3 has 15 residues. The V segment lost 3 bases and the J segment 1 base; nucleotides outside the gene matches: 4. Germline lookup yields CDR1 DFQATT and CDR2 SNEGSKA (reference sequence). Per the study methods: Amplified reference gene primers provided the basis for estimating nucleated cell counts. Clones were read by immunoSEQ multiplex PCR, and TCRdb kept only the in-frame ones, dropping some. The D gene and trimming were derived from the DNA, and the V and J assignments and clone size from that table. The sample consists of approximately 80,000 clones, roughly four fifths of them appearing once. The entry originates in a study of blood T cell repertoires in COVID-19. The overall study: The origin of the acute and convalescent COVID-19 samples was the United States, Italy and Spain. T cells, B-cell-depleted T cells, or PBMCs supplied cDNA or gDNA.

This sequence joins TRBV20-1 and TRBJ2-3; 10 positions agree with TRBD2. Material for sequencing was peripheral blood. The TCR originated in a man aged 55 to 70 with acute or convalescent COVID-19. CDR3 coding DNA: TGCAGTGCTAGTCGGCTAGCGGGAGGCACAGATACGCAGTATTTT. Translation: CSASRLAGGTDTQYF.